Listed below are T cell receptor beta chains from one sample, sequenced in a study of blood T cell repertoires in COVID-19. Libraries were prepared by immunoSEQ multiplex PCR; TCRdb keeps only in-frame clonotypes and omits some of them. The sample records about 100,000 clones, 85% being singletons. Sample: peripheral blood. These receptors were collected from a woman between 65 and 79 years old with active or convalescent COVID-19. CDR3s include the opening cysteine and the closing phenylalanine or tryptophan. The order of the fields is J gene, V gene, clone size, D gene, CDR3 protein, CDR3 DNA. A D gene is named only where the DNA matches it firmly. Not all rows give a size; the values are once, few, many and, for expanded clones, a class.

J: TRBJ2-7; V: TRBV4-3; size: -; D: TRBD2; CDR3: CASSQDPRGGEQYF; DNA: TGCGCCAGCAGCCAAGATCCCCGGGGGGGAGAGCAGTACTTC
J: TRBJ1-3; V: TRBV6-2/TRBV6-3; size: -; D: -; CDR3: CASSSPSQGDTIYF; DNA: TGTGCCAGCAGTTCCCCATCCCAAGGGGACACCATATATTTT
J: TRBJ2-1; V: TRBV19; size: -; D: -; CDR3: CASSIGGDEQFF; DNA: TGTGCCAGTAGTATTGGGGGCGATGAGCAGTTCTTC
J: TRBJ1-2; V: TRBV7-8; size: -; D: -; CDR3: CASSLVEGSNYGYTF; DNA: TGTGCCAGCAGCTTAGTAGAGGGTTCCAACTATGGCTACACCTTC
J: TRBJ2-2; V: TRBV3-1/TRBV3-2; size: -; D: TRBD1; CDR3: CASSQDQLEQGVTGELFF; DNA: TGTGCCAGCAGCCAAGATCAGCTGGAACAGGGGGTTACCGGGGAGCTGTTTTTT
J: TRBJ2-3; V: TRBV5-4; size: -; D: TRBD1; CDR3: CASSRDRSTDTQYF; DNA: TGTGCCAGCAGCCGGGACAGAAGCACAGATACGCAGTATTTT
J: TRBJ1-2; V: TRBV30; size: -; D: TRBD1; CDR3: CAWSLGTAYGYTF; DNA: TGTGCCTGGAGTCTCGGGACAGCCTATGGCTACACCTTC
J: TRBJ2-2; V: TRBV15; size: -; D: -; CDR3: CATSRGRGGGEDGELFF; DNA: TGTGCCACCAGCAGAGGTCGGGGTGGCGGGGAGGACGGGGAGCTGTTTTTT
J: TRBJ1-1; V: TRBV10-3; size: -; D: -; CDR3: CAIRGLRTEAFF; DNA: TGTGCCATCAGGGGCCTTAGGACTGAAGCTTTCTTT
J: TRBJ1-1; V: TRBV28; size: once; D: TRBD1; CDR3: CASILDREAQSAFF; DNA: TGTGCCAGCATACTAGACAGGGAGGCCCAATCCGCTTTCTTT
J: TRBJ1-1; V: TRBV7-2; size: -; D: -; CDR3: CASSLVLGVWHKNTEAFF; DNA: TGTGCCAGCAGCTTAGTATTGGGCGTCTGGCACAAGAACACTGAAGCTTTCTTT
J: TRBJ2-1; V: TRBV6-2/TRBV6-3; size: -; D: TRBD2; CDR3: CASSYRSGTSAYNEQFF; DNA: TGTGCCAGCAGTTATCGGTCAGGGACTAGCGCGTACAATGAGCAGTTCTTC
J: TRBJ2-5; V: TRBV28; size: -; D: -; CDR3: CASSLYRGEQGRRETQYF; DNA: TGTGCCAGCAGTTTATATCGAGGAGAACAGGGTCGAAGGGAGACCCAGTACTTC
J: TRBJ1-3; V: TRBV5-5; size: -; D: -; CDR3: CASSQGGAGNTIYF; DNA: TGTGCCAGCAGCCAAGGGGGTGCTGGAAACACCATATATTTT
J: TRBJ2-1; V: TRBV7-9; size: -; D: TRBD2; CDR3: CASSLWGGGDNEQFF; DNA: TGTGCCAGCAGCTTATGGGGGGGAGGCGACAATGAGCAGTTCTTC
J: TRBJ2-7; V: TRBV6-1; size: -; D: -; CDR3: CASSDNSYEQYF; DNA: TGTGCCAGCAGTGACAACAGCTACGAGCAGTACTTC
J: TRBJ2-1; V: TRBV9; size: -; D: TRBD1; CDR3: CASSATGGRTSLRLQGPYNEQFF; DNA: TGTGCCAGCAGCGCAACAGGGGGTCGAACTAGCCTGCGCCTTCAGGGCCCCTACAATGAGCAGTTCTTC
J: TRBJ1-2; V: TRBV18; size: few; D: TRBD1; CDR3: CASSATGQGENGYTF; DNA: TGTGCCAGCTCGGCCACGGGACAGGGAGAAAATGGCTACACCTTC
J: TRBJ1-6; V: TRBV27; size: -; D: -; CDR3: CASSFPNSPLHF; DNA: TGTGCCAGCAGTTTCCCAAATTCACCCCTCCACTTT
J: TRBJ1-2; V: TRBV28; size: -; D: TRBD1; CDR3: CASSPGQFYGYTF; DNA: TGTGCCAGCAGTCCGGGACAGTTCTATGGCTACACCTTC
J: TRBJ1-1; V: TRBV24-1; size: -; D: TRBD1; CDR3: CATSDGTGGYTEAFF; DNA: TGTGCCACCAGTGACGGGACAGGGGGCTACACTGAAGCTTTCTTT
J: TRBJ1-2; V: TRBV4-3; size: -; D: -; CDR3: CASSYYREFGYGYTF; DNA: TGCGCCAGCAGCTATTACAGGGAGTTCGGCTATGGCTACACCTTC
J: TRBJ1-2; V: TRBV27; size: -; D: -; CDR3: CASSTRAPEFHGYTF; DNA: TGTGCCAGCAGTACCCGAGCCCCGGAGTTCCATGGCTACACCTTC
J: TRBJ2-5; V: TRBV7-2; size: -; D: TRBD2; CDR3: CASSLLREETQYF; DNA: TGTGCCAGCAGCTTACTGCGGGAGGAGACCCAGTACTTC
J: TRBJ1-4; V: TRBV9; size: -; D: -; CDR3: CASSVGEAPSFNEKLFF; DNA: TGTGCCAGCAGCGTAGGGGAGGCCCCTTCTTTTAATGAAAAACTGTTTTTT
J: TRBJ2-5; V: TRBV3-1/TRBV3-2; size: once; D: TRBD2; CDR3: CASSTGGGRETQYF; DNA: TGTGCCAGCAGCACCGGGGGAGGGCGAGAGACCCAGTACTTC
J: TRBJ1-4; V: TRBV24-1; size: -; D: -; CDR3: CATSDTTGPAEKLFF; DNA: TGTGCCACCAGTGACACGACAGGCCCAGCGGAAAAACTGTTTTTT
J: TRBJ1-2; V: TRBV28; size: -; D: -; CDR3: CASLRGQGGFGGYTF; DNA: TGTGCCAGCCTTCGTGGGCAGGGTGGATTCGGTGGCTACACCTTC
J: TRBJ1-5; V: TRBV19; size: -; D: -; CDR3: CASSIDRRTDVYSNQPQHF; DNA: TGTGCCAGTAGTATAGATAGACGGACAGACGTTTATAGCAATCAGCCCCAGCATTTT
J: TRBJ1-5; V: TRBV21-1; size: few; D: -; CDR3: CASSKVSQQPQHF; DNA: TGTGCCAGCAGCAAAGTCAGTCAGCAGCCCCAGCATTTT
J: TRBJ2-7; V: TRBV5-4; size: -; D: -; CDR3: CASSRERVEQYF; DNA: TGTGCCAGCAGCCGGGAGCGGGTCGAGCAGTACTTC
J: TRBJ2-3; V: TRBV4-3; size: -; D: -; CDR3: CASSRTSTDTQYF; DNA: TGCGCCAGCAGCCGAACTAGCACAGATACGCAGTATTTT
J: TRBJ2-1; V: TRBV7-8; size: -; D: TRBD2; CDR3: CASSLGLAGIVRVGDEQFF; DNA: TGTGCCAGCAGCTTGGGACTAGCGGGAATTGTCCGAGTGGGGGATGAGCAGTTCTTC
J: TRBJ1-1; V: TRBV6-5; size: -; D: -; CDR3: CASSKGRLTEAFF; DNA: TGTGCCAGTTCTAAGGGGCGCCTAACTGAAGCTTTCTTT
J: TRBJ1-1; V: TRBV5-5; size: -; D: -; CDR3: CASSKTGMNTEAFF; DNA: TGTGCCAGCAGCAAAACAGGTATGAACACTGAAGCTTTCTTT
J: TRBJ2-1; V: TRBV12-3/TRBV12-4; size: few; D: TRBD1; CDR3: CASRGQGLIMVF; DNA: TGTGCCAGCAGGGGACAGGGCCTTATTATGGTCTTC
J: TRBJ1-4; V: TRBV19; size: few; D: -; CDR3: CASSTLTNEKLFF; DNA: TGTGCCAGCTCGACTCTAACTAATGAAAAACTGTTTTTT
J: TRBJ1-5; V: TRBV28; size: few; D: -; CDR3: CASSFGIGNQPQHF; DNA: TGTGCCAGCAGTTTCGGGATTGGCAATCAGCCCCAGCATTTT
J: TRBJ1-2; V: TRBV7-2; size: -; D: TRBD1; CDR3: CASSLQGGYGYTF; DNA: TGTGCCAGCAGCTTACAGGGGGGCTATGGCTACACCTTC
J: TRBJ1-6; V: TRBV30; size: -; D: -; CDR3: CAWSVGQKNSPLHF; DNA: TGTGCCTGGAGTGTTGGACAGAAAAATTCACCCCTCCACTTT
J: TRBJ2-2; V: TRBV4-3; size: -; D: -; CDR3: CASSPQPGLGAGELFF; DNA: TGCGCCAGCAGCCCACAGCCAGGGCTAGGTGCGGGGGAGCTGTTTTTT
J: TRBJ1-2; V: TRBV30; size: -; D: TRBD1; CDR3: CACPTGDRGRVRHGYTF; DNA: TGTGCCTGCCCCACAGGGGACAGGGGGCGGGTGAGGCATGGCTACACCTTC
J: TRBJ2-1; V: TRBV3-1/TRBV3-2; size: -; D: -; CDR3: CASSQNPGGYYNEQFF; DNA: TGTGCCAGCAGCCAAAACCCCGGCGGGTACTACAATGAGCAGTTCTTC
J: TRBJ1-1; V: TRBV21-1; size: -; D: -; CDR3: CASSTRDRADTEAFF; DNA: TGTGCCAGCAGCACCAGGGACAGGGCCGACACTGAAGCTTTCTTT
J: TRBJ1-5; V: TRBV5-1; size: -; D: -; CDR3: CASSLAGGNQPQHF; DNA: TGCGCCAGCAGCTTGGCGGGGGGCAATCAGCCCCAGCATTTT
J: TRBJ2-7; V: TRBV7-2; size: -; D: TRBD1; CDR3: CASRPDRGYSEQYF; DNA: TGTGCCAGCAGACCCGACAGGGGCTACTCCGAGCAGTACTTC
J: TRBJ2-3; V: TRBV18; size: -; D: TRBD2; CDR3: CASSPASGVGDTQYF; DNA: TGTGCCAGCTCACCAGCTAGCGGGGTCGGAGATACGCAGTATTTT
J: TRBJ2-3; V: TRBV18; size: -; D: -; CDR3: CASSPPSRGVLGDTQYF; DNA: TGTGCCAGCTCACCACCGTCACGCGGGGTCCTTGGAGATACGCAGTATTTT
J: TRBJ2-5; V: TRBV6-6; size: -; D: TRBD2; CDR3: CASSKPGLAGETQYF; DNA: TGTGCCAGCAGTAAACCGGGACTAGCTGGAGAGACCCAGTACTTC
J: TRBJ1-6; V: TRBV27; size: -; D: TRBD1; CDR3: CASSGQGVTYSPLHF; DNA: TGTGCCAGCAGTGGACAGGGGGTAACCTATTCACCCCTCCACTTT
J: TRBJ1-2; V: TRBV18; size: -; D: -; CDR3: CASSPLDSLYGYTF; DNA: TGTGCCAGCTCACCCTTAGACAGCCTCTATGGCTACACCTTC
J: TRBJ2-3; V: TRBV7-2; size: -; D: TRBD2; CDR3: CASTRLAGGADTQYF; DNA: TGTGCCAGCACCCGACTAGCGGGAGGCGCAGATACGCAGTATTTT